These T cell receptor beta chains were read from a single sample in a study of blood T cell repertoires in COVID-19. Here immunoSEQ multiplex PCR was the method, and the copy in TCRdb shows in-frame clones only, minus some. Altogether hundreds of thousands of clones are present, around 90% being singletons, with the ten largest covering about 1.7%. The sample taken for sequencing was PBMCs or T cells enriched from blood (not recorded which). These TCRs come from a woman aged 18-29 years with acute COVID-19. CDR3s include the opening cysteine and the closing phenylalanine or tryptophan. A D gene is named only where the DNA matches it firmly. Some rows have no size entry. The others give once, few or many, or a class for an expanded clone.

CDR3 DNA	CDR3 protein	V gene	J gene	D gene	clone size
TGTGCCAGCAGTGAACCTCGGGACAGACACTTAGGGTTCAGGCGGGACTACGAGCAGTACTTC	CASSEPRDRHLGFRRDYEQYF	TRBV6-7	TRBJ2-7	-	-
TGTGCCAGTAGTATTGGCGGGACTCCCAATGAAAAACTGTTTTTT	CASSIGGTPNEKLFF	TRBV19	TRBJ1-4	-	-
TGTGCCAGCTCACCACAGAGCCTTATCGGAGAGACCCAGTACTTC	CASSPQSLIGETQYF	TRBV18	TRBJ2-5	-	-
TGTGCCAGCTCACACGACAGGGAGACTAACTATGGCTACACCTTC	CASSHDRETNYGYTF	TRBV18	TRBJ1-2	TRBD1	-
TGTGCCAGCAGTGACCGGGGGGGCTCGGACGGGGAGCTGTTTTTT	CASSDRGGSDGELFF	TRBV6-4	TRBJ2-2	TRBD2	-
TGTGCCAGCAGCACGTCGGCAGGGAATCAGCCCCAGCATTTT	CASSTSAGNQPQHF	TRBV7-9	TRBJ1-5	-	-
TGCAGCGGGACTGGAGATTTACAAGAGACCCAGTACTTC	CSGTGDLQETQYF	TRBV29-1	TRBJ2-5	-	-
TGCGCCAGCAGGGACAGGGGGACAGGGAACACTGAAGCTTTCTTT	CASRDRGTGNTEAFF	TRBV5-1	TRBJ1-1	TRBD1	-
TGTGCCAGCAGCCAAGATTGGGAGGGGTTTGGCACAGATACGCAGTATTTT	CASSQDWEGFGTDTQYF	TRBV4-2	TRBJ2-3	TRBD2	-
TGTGCCACCAGTGACGCTACTAGCGGGAGGACAGATACGCAGTATTTT	CATSDATSGRTDTQYF	TRBV24-1	TRBJ2-3	TRBD2	-
TGTGCCAGCAGCTTAGTATCTAGCGGGACAGATACGCAGTATTTT	CASSLVSSGTDTQYF	TRBV7-2	TRBJ2-3	TRBD2	-
TGTGCCAGCAGTTACGTAGCGGGAGCTTCCTACGAGCAGTACTTC	CASSYVAGASYEQYF	TRBV6-5	TRBJ2-7	TRBD2	-
TGCGCCAGCAGTGAACTTGGGCCCTATAGCAATCAGCCCCAGCATTTT	CASSELGPYSNQPQHF	TRBV10-2	TRBJ1-5	-	-
TGTGCCAGCAGCAGCGGACTAGCGGACTACAATGAGCAGTTCTTC	CASSSGLADYNEQFF	TRBV5-5	TRBJ2-1	TRBD2	-
TGCGCCAGCAGCTTGCCAGGGCAGAACACTGAAGCTTTCTTT	CASSLPGQNTEAFF	TRBV5-1	TRBJ1-1	-	-
TGTGCCAGCTCAAAGGACATCTCCTACAATGAGCAGTTCTTC	CASSKDISYNEQFF	TRBV18	TRBJ2-1	-	once
TGTGCCAGCAGCTTGGGCGGTCAGTTTGGCTACACCTTC	CASSLGGQFGYTF	TRBV5-5	TRBJ1-2	-	-
TGTGCCAGCAGCCAAGACCGCCAGGTCAGAAACTATGGCTACACCTTC	CASSQDRQVRNYGYTF	TRBV3-1/TRBV3-2	TRBJ1-2	-	once
TGTGCCAGCGGCCAAGCTGGCGGGAAGGCTTCCTACGAGCAGTACTTC	CASGQAGGKASYEQYF	TRBV28	TRBJ2-7	-	once
TGTGCCAGTAGTTTTGAATCCGGCACCGGGGAGCTGTTTTTT	CASSFESGTGELFF	TRBV19	TRBJ2-2	-	-
TGTGCCTGGAATGAAGCCCCGCTAGCGGGAGGCCATGAGCAGTTCTTC	CAWNEAPLAGGHEQFF	TRBV30	TRBJ2-1	TRBD2	-
TGTGCCAGCAGCTTAATGTCTAGCGGGAGCCTACAAGGTGAGCAGTTCTTC	CASSLMSSGSLQGEQFF	TRBV7-6	TRBJ2-1	TRBD2	few
TGCGCCAGCAGCCAAGTTGGCCAGGGGGTGACTGAAGCTTTCTTT	CASSQVGQGVTEAFF	TRBV4-1	TRBJ1-1	TRBD1	-
TGCAGCGTTGAAGTATCGGGCAGGGATTACGGGGAGCTGTTTTTT	CSVEVSGRDYGELFF	TRBV29-1	TRBJ2-2	-	-
TGTGCTAGTGGTTACGACAGACAATACGAGCAGTACTTC	CASGYDRQYEQYF	TRBV12-5	TRBJ2-7	-	-
TGTGCCAGCAGTGAGGGCGGCCTCTACGAGCAGTACTTC	CASSEGGLYEQYF	TRBV27	TRBJ2-7	-	-
TGTGCCAGCAGTTTGGGGGGGAATCCAACTAATGAAAAACTGTTTTTT	CASSLGGNPTNEKLFF	TRBV28	TRBJ1-4	-	-
TGTGCCAGCTCCCTCCGCACAGATACGCAGTATTTT	CASSLRTDTQYF	TRBV18	TRBJ2-3	-	-
TGTGCCAGCAGCTCCCGGACAGCACAAGAGACCCAGTACTTC	CASSSRTAQETQYF	TRBV11-3	TRBJ2-5	-	once
TGTGCCTGGAGCGGACTAGCGAAGAACACCGGGGAGCTGTTTTTT	CAWSGLAKNTGELFF	TRBV30	TRBJ2-2	TRBD2	-
TGTGCCTGGAGGACAGGGTCGAGTTTCCCTGAAGCTTTCTTT	CAWRTGSSFPEAFF	TRBV30	TRBJ1-1	TRBD1	-
TGTGCCAGCGCCCGACAGCACGCTACCTACGAGCAGTACTTC	CASARQHATYEQYF	TRBV6-5	TRBJ2-7	-	-
TGTGCCAGCAGTGAATCAAGGGGGCGAGGAAACACCATATATTTT	CASSESRGRGNTIYF	TRBV6-1	TRBJ1-3	TRBD1	-
TGTGCCAGCAGCCCCGGGACTAGCACAGAGACCCAGTACTTC	CASSPGTSTETQYF	TRBV9	TRBJ2-5	TRBD2	-
TGTGCCAGCAGCCAAGTTACTCTAGCGGGAGTTAAGGAGACCCAGTACTTC	CASSQVTLAGVKETQYF	TRBV14	TRBJ2-5	TRBD2	-
TGTGCCAGCAGCCAAGCCCGGACAGGGGTACCCAGAAACACCGGGGAGCTGTTTTTT	CASSQARTGVPRNTGELFF	TRBV14	TRBJ2-2	TRBD1	-
TGTGCCAGCAGTCCCTATCCCCCTAGCGGGAATCAGGCTGAGCAGTTCTTC	CASSPYPPSGNQAEQFF	TRBV27	TRBJ2-1	TRBD2	once
TGTGCCAGCAGCTTATCTCGGGACAGGGGCGATGAGCAGTTCTTC	CASSLSRDRGDEQFF	TRBV7-9	TRBJ2-1	TRBD1	-
TGTGCCAGCGGTAACGCCGGGACAGCGGTCCGAGAGACCCAGTACTTC	CASGNAGTAVRETQYF	TRBV4-2	TRBJ2-5	TRBD1	-
TGTGCCAGCAGCTTAGGGACAGGGGCACACAATGAGCAGTTCTTC	CASSLGTGAHNEQFF	TRBV11-2	TRBJ2-1	TRBD1	-